This section outlines one T cell receptor beta chain sequence together with its context. The sample has other DNA sequences that encode this CDR3 too. This entry belongs to a study of cytomegalovirus exposure and HLA in healthy donors. 13 Jbeta primers and 60 Vbeta primers were used for the PCR. TCRdb keeps only in-frame clones here, not all; method: immunoSEQ multiplex PCR. The sample records some 110,000 clones, over 70% being singletons. The CDR3 contains 15 residues. The V segment lost 6 bases and the J segment 5 bases; nucleotides outside the gene matches: 10. Per the germline V gene, CDR1 is MGHDK and CDR2 is SYGVNS.

Sequencing input: PBMCs. This chain uses TRBV25-1 with TRBJ1-5; 7 positions agree with TRBD1. The TCR originated in a woman aged 18-30 years in good health and CMV-seronegative. The CDR3 loop reads CASSFPGTGDQPQHF. As DNA, the CDR3 is TGTGCCAGCAGCTTTCCCGGTACAGGGGATCAGCCCCAGCATTTT.